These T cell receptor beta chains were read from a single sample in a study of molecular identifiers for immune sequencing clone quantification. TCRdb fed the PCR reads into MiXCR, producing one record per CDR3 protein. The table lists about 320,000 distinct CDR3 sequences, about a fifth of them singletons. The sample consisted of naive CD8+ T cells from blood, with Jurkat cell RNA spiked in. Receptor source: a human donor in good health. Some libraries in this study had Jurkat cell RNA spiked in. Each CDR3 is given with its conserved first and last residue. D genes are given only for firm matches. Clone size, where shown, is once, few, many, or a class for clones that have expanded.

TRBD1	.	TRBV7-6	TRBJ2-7	TGTGCCAGCAGCTCCCCGGGACAGGGGGCTCACGAGCAGTACTTC	CASSSPGQGAHEQYF
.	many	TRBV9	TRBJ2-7	TGTGCCAGCAGCCCCCCCGCGACGTACGAGCAGTACTTC	CASSPPATYEQYF
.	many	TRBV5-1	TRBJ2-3	TGCGCCAGCAGCTCCTCCGGGACCCGCCCAGATACGCAGTATTTT	CASSSSGTRPDTQYF
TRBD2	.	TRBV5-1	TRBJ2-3	TGCGCCAGCAGCTTGGGGACTAGCGGGGGCGATACGCAGTATTTT	CASSLGTSGGDTQYF
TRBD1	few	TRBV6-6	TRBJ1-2	TGTGCCAGCAGTCCCCACCGGGACAGGGGGGACGGCTACACCTTC	CASSPHRDRGDGYTF
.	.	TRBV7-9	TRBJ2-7	TGTGCCAGCAGCAAGGGGGGCTCCGAGCAGTACTTC	CASSKGGSEQYF
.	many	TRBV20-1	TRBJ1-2	TGCAGTGCTAGGCAATGGCAGGCTGACTATGGCTACACCTTC	CSARQWQADYGYTF
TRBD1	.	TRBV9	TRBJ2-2	TGTGCCAGCAGCGTCGGACAGGGGGTAAACGGGGAGCTGTTTTTT	CASSVGQGVNGELFF
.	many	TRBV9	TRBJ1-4	TGTGCCAGCAGCGTAGAGGCAGGCAAGAATGAAAAACTGTTTTTT	CASSVEAGKNEKLFF
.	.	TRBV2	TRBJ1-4	TGTGCCAGTGACACAATTCATAATGAAAAACCGTTTTTT	CASDTIHNEKPFF
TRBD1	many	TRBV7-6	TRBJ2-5	TGTGCCAGCAGCTTCGGACAGGGGAAAGAGACCCAGTACTTC	CASSFGQGKETQYF
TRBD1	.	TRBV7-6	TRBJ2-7	TGTGCCAGCAGCCTACAGGGGGTTGACGAGCAGTACTTC	CASSLQGVDEQYF
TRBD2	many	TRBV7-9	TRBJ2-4	TGTGCCAGCTCCCAGGCGGGAGGATCCAAAAACATTCAGTACTTC	CASSQAGGSKNIQYF
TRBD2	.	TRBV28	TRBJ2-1	TGTGCCAGCAGTTCTGGGTTGTGGGGGACTAGCCGTGAGCAGTTCTTC	CASSSGLWGTSREQFF
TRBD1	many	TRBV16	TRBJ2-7	TGTGCCAGCAGCCAAATACAGGGGTACGAGCAGTACTTC	CASSQIQGYEQYF
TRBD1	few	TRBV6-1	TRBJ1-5	TGTGCCAGCAGCCACCCAACAGGGGGATGGGATCAGCCCCAGCATTTT	CASSHPTGGWDQPQHF
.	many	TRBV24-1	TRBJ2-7	TGTGCCACCAGTGCTGGCAGGCAGAACTACGAGCAGTACTTC	CATSAGRQNYEQYF
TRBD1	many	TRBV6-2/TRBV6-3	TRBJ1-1	TGTGCCAGCAGCTACGGGACAGGGGGCTCTGAAGCTTTCTTT	CASSYGTGGSEAFF
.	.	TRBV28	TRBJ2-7	TGTGCCAGCGCGTCGAGCGCAGGAACCTACGAGCAGTACTTC	CASASSAGTYEQYF
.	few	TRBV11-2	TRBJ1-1	TGTGCCAGCAGCTTAGGGTATGGAACCACTGAAGCTTTCTTT	CASSLGYGTTEAFF
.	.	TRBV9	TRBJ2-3	TGTGCCAGCAGCGTAGGTGGCCTGTCCGCAGATACGCAGTATTTT	CASSVGGLSADTQYF
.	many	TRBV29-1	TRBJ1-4	TGCAGCGCCGTGGGGGGAAGAAATGAAAAACTGTTTTTT	CSAVGGRNEKLFF
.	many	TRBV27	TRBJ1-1	TGTGCCAGCAGTGAATTAGACAGAAACACTGAAGCTTTCTTT	CASSELDRNTEAFF
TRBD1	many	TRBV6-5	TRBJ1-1	TGTGCCAGCAGTTTTGGGGCAGGGGGCCTCGCTGAAGCTTTCTTT	CASSFGAGGLAEAFF
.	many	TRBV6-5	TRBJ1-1	TGTGCCAGCAGCACGGACACCGGAAGGACGGCTTTCTTT	CASSTDTGRTAFF
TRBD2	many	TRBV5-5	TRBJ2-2	TGTGCCAGCAGCTCTTATTCGGGGGGAACGGGGGAGCTGTTTTTT	CASSSYSGGTGELFF
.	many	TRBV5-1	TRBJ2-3	TGCGCCAGCAGCTTGGGGCTAAGCCCGGGGGATACGCAGTATTTT	CASSLGLSPGDTQYF
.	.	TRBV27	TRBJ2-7	TGTGCCAGCAGTTTCCTAGCGCCCAGTGGGTACTACGAGCAGTACTTC	CASSFLAPSGYYEQYF
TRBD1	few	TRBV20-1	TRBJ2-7	TGCAGTGCTAGGGGTACCGGGACAGGGGGCTACGAGCAGTACTTC	CSARGTGTGGYEQYF
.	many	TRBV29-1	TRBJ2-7	TGCAGCGTTGAAGTGTACACCGAGTGGTACTTC	CSVEVYTEWYF
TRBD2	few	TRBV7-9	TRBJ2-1	TGTGCCAGCGGCTTAGTAGGACTAGCGGTGACCTACAATGAGCAGTTCTTC	CASGLVGLAVTYNEQFF
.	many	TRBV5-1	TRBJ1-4	TGCGCCAGCAGCTTAAGGACCGACCAGGGTGAAAAACTGTTTTTT	CASSLRTDQGEKLFF
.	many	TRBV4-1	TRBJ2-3	TGCGCCAGCAGCCAAGTCCTAAGGAGCACAGATACGCAGTATTTT	CASSQVLRSTDTQYF
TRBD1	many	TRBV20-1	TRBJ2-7	TGCAGTGCTGAAAAGGGACAGGGACGATTCGTGACCTACGAGCAGTACTTC	CSAEKGQGRFVTYEQYF
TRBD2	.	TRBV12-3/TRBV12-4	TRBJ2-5	TGTGCCAGCCATGGGACTAGCGGGGGGGCCGAGGCGGAAGAGACCCAGTACTTC	CASHGTSGGAEAEETQYF
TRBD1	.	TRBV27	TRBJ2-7	TGTGCCAGCAGTCCTAAGACAGGGTACGAGCAGTACTTC	CASSPKTGYEQYF
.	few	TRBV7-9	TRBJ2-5	TGTGCCAGCAGCTCGCGGCAGAGGGAAGGGACCCAGTACTTC	CASSSRQREGTQYF
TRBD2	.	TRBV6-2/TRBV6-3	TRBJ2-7	TGTGCCAGCAGTTCGTTTTCGGGACTAGCGGGAGGACTCGGCGAGCAGTACTTC	CASSSFSGLAGGLGEQYF
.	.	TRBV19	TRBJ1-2	TGTGCCAGTAGTATAGATCTATTCGGCCAGACTACCGACTATGGCTACACCTTC	CASSIDLFGQTTDYGYTF
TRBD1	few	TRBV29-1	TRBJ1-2	TGCAGCGTTGAGGGACAGGGGGTGGTTGGCTACACCTTC	CSVEGQGVVGYTF
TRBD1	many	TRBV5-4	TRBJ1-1	TGTGCCAGCAGCTCTCTACTCGACAGGGACACTGAAGCTTTCTTT	CASSSLLDRDTEAFF
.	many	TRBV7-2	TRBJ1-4	TGTGCCAGCAGCTGGACCGGGGGCGGTGAAAAACTGTTTTTT	CASSWTGGGEKLFF
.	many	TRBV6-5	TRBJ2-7	TGTGCCAGCAGTTACTCGCCAGGGGCCTTTTCAGAGCAGTACTTC	CASSYSPGAFSEQYF
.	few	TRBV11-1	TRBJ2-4	TGTGCCAGCAGCTTAGTTCCCGAAAACATTCAGTACTTC	CASSLVPENIQYF
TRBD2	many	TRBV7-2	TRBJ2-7	TGTGCCAGCAGCTCACTAGCGGGACCCCTCTCCTACGAGCAGTACTTC	CASSSLAGPLSYEQYF
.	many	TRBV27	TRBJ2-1	TGTGCCAGCAGCCCTGGGACTGCCGTTGTGCAGTTCTTC	CASSPGTAVVQFF
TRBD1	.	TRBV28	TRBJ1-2	TGTGCCAGCGGTTTACTGTTGGGGGGACAGTCATCAGCTAACTATGGCTACACCTTC	CASGLLLGGQSSANYGYTF
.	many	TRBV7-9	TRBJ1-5	TGTGCCAGCAGCTTGGGTTATAGCAATCAGCCCCAGCATTTT	CASSLGYSNQPQHF
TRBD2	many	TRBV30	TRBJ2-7	TGTGCCTGGAGTCCAACTGGACTAGCGGGAGAGCAGTACTTC	CAWSPTGLAGEQYF
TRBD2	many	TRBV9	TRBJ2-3	TGTGCCAGCAGCCCTGCCCCGAGGAGCGGGGCAGATACGCAGTATTTT	CASSPAPRSGADTQYF
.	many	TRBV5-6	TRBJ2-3	TGTGCCAGCAGCTTGGAACTAGCTACGGATACGCAGTATTTT	CASSLELATDTQYF
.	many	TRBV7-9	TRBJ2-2	TGTGCCAGCAGTTTAGGGTTCAGGGCAGACACCGGGGAGCTGTTTTTT	CASSLGFRADTGELFF
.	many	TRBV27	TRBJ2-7	TGTGCCAGCGTCTCTGGAGGGTACGAGCAGTACTTC	CASVSGGYEQYF